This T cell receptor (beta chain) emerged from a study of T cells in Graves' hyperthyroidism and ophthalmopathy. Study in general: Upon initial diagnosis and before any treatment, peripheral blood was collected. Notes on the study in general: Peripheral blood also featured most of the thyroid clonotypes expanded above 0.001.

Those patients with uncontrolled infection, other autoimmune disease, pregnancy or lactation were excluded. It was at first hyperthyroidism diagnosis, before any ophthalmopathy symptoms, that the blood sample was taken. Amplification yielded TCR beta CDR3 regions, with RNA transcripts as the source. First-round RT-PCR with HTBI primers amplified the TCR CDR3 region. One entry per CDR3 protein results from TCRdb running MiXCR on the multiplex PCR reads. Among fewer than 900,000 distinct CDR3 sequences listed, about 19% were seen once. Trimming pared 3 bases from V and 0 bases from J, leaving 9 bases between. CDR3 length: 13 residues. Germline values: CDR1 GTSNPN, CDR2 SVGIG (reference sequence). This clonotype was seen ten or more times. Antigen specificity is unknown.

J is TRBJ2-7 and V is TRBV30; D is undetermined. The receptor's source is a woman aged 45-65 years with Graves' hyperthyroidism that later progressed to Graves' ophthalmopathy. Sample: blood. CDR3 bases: TGTGCCTGGAGAGGACGGAGCTCCTACGAGCAGTACTTC. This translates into CAWRGRSSYEQYF.